Here is one T cell receptor beta chain with its context. Antigen: not known. The sample comes from a study of cytomegalovirus exposure and HLA in healthy donors. Study-wide results and caveats: Among TCR sequences, most were rare, though some public TCRs appeared in many donors. It was reportedly the case that the classifier diagnosed cytomegalovirus status with high specificity and sensitivity. Later analysis placed DRB1 highest and HLA-C lowest in TCR association rates, which differed by HLA locus.

Amplification used 60 Vbeta primers and 13 Jbeta primers. Profiled with immunoSEQ multiplex PCR; TCRdb holds only in-frame clones, not every one. The data show roughly 190,000 clones, 70% to 75% seen once. The V gene's germline CDR1 is SEHNR and CDR2 FQNEAQ (reference sequence). Trimming removed 5 bases from V and 0 bases from J, with 16 bases in between. The length of the CDR3 is 16 residues. The clonotype originates from a woman under 40 in good health and CMV-seropositive. The sample was PBMCs. The chain uses TRBV7-9 and TRBJ2-5, with a tentative D call TRBD1 (6 bases). CDR3 DNA sequence: TGTGCCAGCAGCGGCACGGGCCAGGGGTACCAAGAGACCCAGTACTTC. This gives the protein CASSGTGQGYQETQYF.